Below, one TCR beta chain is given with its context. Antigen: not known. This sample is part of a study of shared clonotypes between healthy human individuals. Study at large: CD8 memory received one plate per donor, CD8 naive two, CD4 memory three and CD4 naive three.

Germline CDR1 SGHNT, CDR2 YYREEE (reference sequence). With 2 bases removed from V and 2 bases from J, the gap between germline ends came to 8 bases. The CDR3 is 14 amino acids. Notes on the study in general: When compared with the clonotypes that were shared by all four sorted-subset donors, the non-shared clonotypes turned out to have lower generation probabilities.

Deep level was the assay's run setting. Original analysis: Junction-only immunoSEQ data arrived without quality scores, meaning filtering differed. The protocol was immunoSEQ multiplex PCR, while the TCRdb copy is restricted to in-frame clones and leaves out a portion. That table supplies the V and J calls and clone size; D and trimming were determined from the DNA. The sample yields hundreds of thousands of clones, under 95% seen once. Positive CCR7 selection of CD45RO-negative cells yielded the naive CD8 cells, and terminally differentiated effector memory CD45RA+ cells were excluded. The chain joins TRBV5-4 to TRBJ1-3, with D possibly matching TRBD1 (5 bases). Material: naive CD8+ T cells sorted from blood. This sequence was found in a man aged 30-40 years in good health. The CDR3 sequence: CASSFRAPGNTIYF. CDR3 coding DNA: TGTGCCAGCAGCTTCAGGGCACCTGGAAACACCATATATTTT. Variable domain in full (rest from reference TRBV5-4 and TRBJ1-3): ETGVTQSPTHLIKTRGQQVTLRCSSQSGHNTVSWYQQALGQGPQFIFQYYREEENGRGNFPPRFSGLQFPNYSSELNVNALELDDSALYLCASSFRAPGNTIYFGEGSWLTVV.